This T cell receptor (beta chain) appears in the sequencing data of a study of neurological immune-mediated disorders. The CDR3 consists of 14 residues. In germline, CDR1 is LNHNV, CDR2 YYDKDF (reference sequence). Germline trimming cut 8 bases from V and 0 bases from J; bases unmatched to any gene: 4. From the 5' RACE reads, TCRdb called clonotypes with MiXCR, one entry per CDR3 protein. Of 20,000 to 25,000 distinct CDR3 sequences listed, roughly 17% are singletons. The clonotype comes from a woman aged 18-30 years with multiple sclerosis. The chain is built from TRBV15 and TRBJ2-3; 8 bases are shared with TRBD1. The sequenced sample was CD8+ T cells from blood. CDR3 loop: CATLDRGSTDTQYF. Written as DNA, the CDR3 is TGTGCCACCCTAGACAGGGGAAGCACAGATACGCAGTATTTT.